These T cell receptor beta chains were read from a single sample in a study of control samples from healthy donors and cancer patients. Libraries were prepared by immunoSEQ multiplex PCR; TCRdb keeps only in-frame clonotypes and omits some of them. The sample lists under 200,000 clones; nearly 96% were seen once. The sample was blood. The receptors here all came from a woman aged 30 to 39 in good health. The CDR3 runs from the conserved cysteine through the conserved F or W. A D gene is named only where the DNA matches it firmly. Only part of the rows carry a size: once, few, many, or a class if the clone is expanded.

>TRBV25-1|.|TRBJ1-6|.
TGTGCCAGCAACGAGGGGGAGAGGAATTCACCCCTCCACTTT
CASNEGERNSPLHF
>TRBV5-1|TRBD2|TRBJ2-1|.
TGCGCCAGCAGCAAGGGACTAGCGGGAGTGGAATATGAGCAGTTCTTC
CASSKGLAGVEYEQFF
>TRBV13|.|TRBJ1-5|.
TGTGCCAGCAGCTTAGGCCGACAAGCAACAAATCAGCCCCAGCATTTT
CASSLGRQATNQPQHF
>TRBV5-4|.|TRBJ2-1|.
TGTGCCAGCAGCTTACCGGGGGCTTTAGCGGACAATGAGCAGTTCTTC
CASSLPGALADNEQFF
>TRBV10-2|.|TRBJ1-2|.
TGCGCCAGCAGGGCGGTTAACTATGGCTACACCTTC
CASRAVNYGYTF
>TRBV7-2|TRBD2|TRBJ2-1|.
TGTGCCAGCAGCTTTCCCCGTCAGCGTCGGGCGGGAGATGAGCAGTTCTTC
CASSFPRQRRAGDEQFF
>TRBV27|.|TRBJ1-2|.
TGTGCCAGCAGTCGGACACCGACGAGCTATGGCTACACCTTC
CASSRTPTSYGYTF
>TRBV9|.|TRBJ2-7|.
TGTGCCAGCAGCCCAGGCCCTGGTATCAGGGGCGGTATCTACGAGCAGTACTTC
CASSPGPGIRGGIYEQYF
>TRBV6-5|.|TRBJ1-1|.
TGTGCCAGCAGTAGGGGACGGAACACTGAAGCTTTCTTT
CASSRGRNTEAFF
>TRBV5-1|TRBD2|TRBJ2-3|once
TGCGCCAGCAGCTTGGTAGGGACTAGCGCAGATACGCAGTATTTT
CASSLVGTSADTQYF
>TRBV6-6|.|TRBJ2-3|.
TGTGCCAGCAGTTCCCTCACAGATACGCAGTATTTT
CASSSLTDTQYF
>TRBV23-1|.|TRBJ2-2|.
TGCGCCAGCAGTCAAACCCGCCGCGGTCGGGCAGGGCCCACCGGGGAGCTGTTTTTT
CASSQTRRGRAGPTGELFF
>TRBV5-5|TRBD1|TRBJ2-2|.
TGTGCCAGCAGGCGGCGGACAGGGGATCTCGGGGAGCTGTTTTTT
CASRRRTGDLGELFF
>TRBV6-6|TRBD1|TRBJ1-4|.
TGTGCCAGCAGCTCAATATTTCTTCACCTGGGGGACAGGAATCCAACTAATGAAAAACTGTTTTTT
CASSSIFLHLGDRNPTNEKLFF
>TRBV4-1|TRBD2|TRBJ2-7|.
TGCGCCAGCAGCCAACAAAGCGGGGCCGGGGACGAGCAGTACTTC
CASSQQSGAGDEQYF
>TRBV6-5|.|TRBJ2-6|.
TGTGCCAGCGGGAAGGATAACTCTGGGGCCAACGTCCTGACTTTC
CASGKDNSGANVLTF
>TRBV30|TRBD1|TRBJ1-3|.
TGTGCCTGGAGAGTACAGGGGACCTTACTCTCTGGAAACACCATATATTTT
CAWRVQGTLLSGNTIYF
>TRBV11-2|.|TRBJ2-1|.
TGTGCCAGCAGCTTGGGTCCAAGCAGGCACTACAATGAGCAGTTCTTC
CASSLGPSRHYNEQFF
>TRBV2|TRBD1|TRBJ1-5|.
TGTGCCAGCAGTGAGGGGACAGGGCCTCCCCATCAGCCCCAGCATTTT
CASSEGTGPPHQPQHF
>TRBV7-3|.|TRBJ2-5|.
TGTGCCAGCAGCTCCACCCCGGGGGCGGGGGAGACCCAGTACTTC
CASSSTPGAGETQYF